This TCR beta chain is drawn from a study of T cells after posttransplantation cyclophosphamide. The germline V and J ends were trimmed by 8 bases and 0 bases, with 11 bases remaining between them. The CDR3 has 14 residues. Germline V gives CDR1 SEHNR, CDR2 FQNEAQ (reference sequence). Libraries were prepared by immunoSEQ multiplex PCR; TCRdb keeps only in-frame clonotypes and omits some of them. The data show 25,000 to 35,000 clones, with roughly 88% seen just once and about 3.5% held by the top ten. The rearrangement links TRBV7-9 to TRBJ1-5; D unresolved. Sequencing was done on a sample of PBMCs. The TCR originated in a man aged 45-65 years. CDR3 loop: CASQAAYSNQPQHF. In DNA, the CDR3 is TGTGCCAGCCAGGCCGCCTATAGCAATCAGCCCCAGCATTTT.